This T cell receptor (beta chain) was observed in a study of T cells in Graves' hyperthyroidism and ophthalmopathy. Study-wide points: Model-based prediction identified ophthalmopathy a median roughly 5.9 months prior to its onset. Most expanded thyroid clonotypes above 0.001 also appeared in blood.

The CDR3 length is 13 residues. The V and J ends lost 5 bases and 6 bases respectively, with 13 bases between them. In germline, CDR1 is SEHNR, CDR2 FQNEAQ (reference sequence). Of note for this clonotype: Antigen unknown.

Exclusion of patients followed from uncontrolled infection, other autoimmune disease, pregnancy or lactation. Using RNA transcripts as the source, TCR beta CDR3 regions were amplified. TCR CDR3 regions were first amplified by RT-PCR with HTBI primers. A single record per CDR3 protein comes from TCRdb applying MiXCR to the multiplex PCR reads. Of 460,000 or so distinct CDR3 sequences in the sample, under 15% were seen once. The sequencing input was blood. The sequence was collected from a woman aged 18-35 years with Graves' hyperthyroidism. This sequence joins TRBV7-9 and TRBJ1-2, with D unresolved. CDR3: CASSAYRADGYTF. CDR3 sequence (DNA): TGTGCCAGCAGCGCGTATAGGGCTGATGGCTACACCTTC.